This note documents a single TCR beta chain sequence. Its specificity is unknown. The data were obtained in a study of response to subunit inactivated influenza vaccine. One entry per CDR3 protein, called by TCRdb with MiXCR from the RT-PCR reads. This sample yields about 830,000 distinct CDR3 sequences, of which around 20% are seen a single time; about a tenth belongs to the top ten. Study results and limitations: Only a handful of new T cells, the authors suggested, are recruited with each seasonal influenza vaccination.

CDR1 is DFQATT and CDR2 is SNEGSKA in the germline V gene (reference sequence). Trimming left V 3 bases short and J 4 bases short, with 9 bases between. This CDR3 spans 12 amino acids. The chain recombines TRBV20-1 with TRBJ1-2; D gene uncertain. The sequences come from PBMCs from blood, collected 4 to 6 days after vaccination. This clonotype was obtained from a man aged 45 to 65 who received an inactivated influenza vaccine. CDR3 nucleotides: TGCAGTGCTAGTGGTCCGAGCTATGGCTACACCTTC. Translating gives CSASGPSYGYTF.